These 2 T cell receptor beta chains originate from one sample sequenced in a study of T-cell reconstitution after alpha-beta-depleted transplantation in children. As it was prepared, the TCRbeta library received unique molecular identifiers. TCRdb called the PCR reads again in MiXCR, with one record for every CDR3 protein. The sample holds about 580,000 distinct CDR3 sequences; 27% are singletons and the top ten take around a third. The source material was PBMCs, sampled before TCRalphabeta/CD19-depleted stem cell transplant. These receptor sequences come from a boy younger than two with Wiskott-Aldrich syndrome, due to receive a stem cell transplant.

The gene calls are TRBV5-1 and TRBJ2-7, with a tentative D call TRBD1 (6 bases). This CDR3 region has 14 residues. Germline lookup yields CDR1 SGHRS and CDR2 YFSETQ. Trimming took 4 bases from V and 5 from J, leaving 16 bases between them. CDR3 coding DNA: TGCGCCAGCAGCCCCAACGCCGGGACAAACGAGCAGTACTTC. This gives the protein CASSPNAGTNEQYF.

V is TRBV20-1 and J is TRBJ2-7, with 9 bases fitting TRBD2. The CDR3 sequence is 15 residues long. Germline V gene lookup returns CDR1 DFQATT and CDR2 SNEGSKA (reference sequence). Trimming cost V 5 bases and J 2 bases; bases outside gene matches: 10. The CDR3 region has the DNA TGCAGTGCTCTCGGTCGGACTAGCGTGGCCTACGAGCAGTACTTC. Translating it yields CSALGRTSVAYEQYF.